This T cell receptor (beta chain) derives from a study of cytomegalovirus exposure and HLA in healthy donors. Study-wide results and limits: V- and J-gene trimming in TCR beta was tied to a missense DCLRE1C variant by an analysis performed later.

Although they were nominally healthy when sampled, donors likely had unrecorded immune exposures. Worth noting for this clone: Its specificity is not known.

A multiplex PCR was run with 60 Vbeta primers and 13 Jbeta primers. Authors' analysis steps: Later analysis identified tens of millions of unique TCR beta chains, about 10 million shared. Profiling relied on immunoSEQ multiplex PCR, and the TCRdb table lists in-frame clones only, not all of them. That table furnishes V, J and clone size, whereas the DNA furnished D and trimming. This table has under 200,000 clones, 70% to 80% appearing once. Germline V gene lookup returns CDR1 SGHDN and CDR2 FVKESK. The CDR3 extends over 18 amino acids. The V gene end was trimmed by 0 bases and the J gene end by 8 bases; junction bases not matched to a gene: 9.

The clonotype was recovered from a woman in her 50s in good health and CMV-seronegative. V usage is TRBV14 and J usage is TRBJ2-1; 14 nucleotides agree with TRBD2. The specimen was PBMCs. The CDR3 DNA reads TGTGCCAGCAGCCAAGATGGGACTAGCGGGGGTCGGCGAGATGAGCAGTTCTTC. This gives the protein CASSQDGTSGGRRDEQFF.